The 18 T cell receptor beta chains below were found in one sample sequenced in a study of cytomegalovirus exposure and HLA in healthy donors. It was with 60 Vbeta and 13 Jbeta primers that the PCR ran. The table came from immunoSEQ multiplex PCR; TCRdb's copy has only in-frame clones and leaves some out. The sample table includes 49,000 or so clones. The specimen sequenced was PBMCs. The receptor set was obtained from a man in his forties or fifties in good health and CMV-seropositive.

This chain links TRBV30 with TRBJ2-5; 10 bases fit TRBD2. The germline CDR1 and CDR2 sequences are GTSNPN and SVGIG (reference sequence). V lost 1 base to trimming and J lost 14 bases; unmatched junction nucleotides: 13. The CDR3 is 14 residues long. The CDR3 loop is CAWSGTSGVSRVYF. In DNA, the CDR3 is TGTGCCTGGAGTGGAACTAGCGGGGTCTCAAGGGTTTACTTC.

The J gene is TRBJ1-1, the V gene TRBV18, with D maybe TRBD1 (6 bases). Germline V gives CDR1 KGHSH, CDR2 LQKENI. The V gene lost 3 bases and the J gene lost 1 base, with 18 bases spanning the gap. The CDR3 has 17 residues. CDR3 in DNA: TGTGCCAGCTCACCGACGGGGACAACTCGGGCGAACACTGAAGCTTTCTTT. Translating it yields CASSPTGTTRANTEAFF.

The chain links TRBV9 to TRBJ1-1; the D gene is possibly TRBD1 (5 bases). Between the trimmed V and J ends, which lost 1 base and 3 bases, there was a span of 19 bases. The CDR3 has 17 amino acids. Per germline, CDR1 SGDLS and CDR2 YYNGEE. CDR3 protein: CASSVTPRVGQHTEAFF. CDR3 DNA: TGTGCCAGCAGCGTAACCCCAAGGGTGGGGCAACACACTGAAGCTTTCTTT.

The V and J genes are TRBV9 and TRBJ2-3, with D possibly TRBD1 on 6 matching bases. CDR3 length: 15 amino acids. Trimming removed 4 bases at V and 1 base at J, with 13 bases between. Germline V lookup: CDR1 SGDLS, CDR2 YYNGEE. CDR3 sequence: CASSPGERGTDTQYF. The CDR3 bases are TGTGCCAGCAGCCCAGGGGAACGGGGCACAGATACGCAGTATTTT.

The chain is built from TRBV6-5 and TRBJ2-7; 8 bases fit TRBD1. The CDR3 totals 15 residues. In germline, CDR1 is MNHEY, CDR2 SVGAGI. With V trimmed by 6 bases and J by 2 bases, 9 bases remained unmatched. This CDR3 is CASRRDRPPTYEQYF. For the CDR3, the DNA is TGTGCCAGCAGGAGGGACAGGCCGCCCACCTACGAGCAGTACTTC.

This chain links TRBV28 with TRBJ2-3; D perhaps matches TRBD1 (5 bases). Deletions cut 7 bases from V and 6 bases from J, with 14 bases between. CDR3 length: 13 residues. Germline CDR1 MDHEN, CDR2 SYDVKM. Here the CDR3 DNA reads TGTGCCAGCACGAAGGGGTTAGTCGATACGCAGTATTTT. Amino acid sequence: CASTKGLVDTQYF.

The rearrangement links TRBV4-2 to TRBJ1-4; D unresolved. Per germline, CDR1 LGHNA and CDR2 YNFKEQ. CDR3 length: 19 amino acids. Trimming stripped 0 bases from V and 4 bases from J, with 21 bases between. CDR3 protein: CASSQDLAMSGVNNEKLFF. Written as DNA, the CDR3 is TGTGCCAGCAGCCAAGATTTAGCGATGAGCGGAGTCAATAATGAAAAACTGTTTTTT.

The V and J genes are TRBV6-5 and TRBJ2-2, with no clear D. This CDR3 region has 13 residues. Between the trimmed V and J ends, which lost 6 bases and 7 bases, there was a span of 12 bases. Germline CDR1 is MNHEY and CDR2 is SVGAGI. The CDR3 DNA reads TGTGCCAGCAGCCAACAGAGCAGCGGGGAGCTGTTTTTT. This gives the protein CASSQQSSGELFF.

V usage is TRBV5-4 and J usage is TRBJ2-1, with 12 bases identical to TRBD2. The length of the CDR3 is 15 residues. V lost 1 base, J lost 9 bases, and 5 bases stayed unmatched. CDR1 SGHNT and CDR2 YYREEE come from the germline V gene (reference sequence). The CDR3 bases are TGTGCCAGCAGCTTGAGGACTAGCGGGGAGAGTGAGCAGTTCTTC. Translation gives CASSLRTSGESEQFF.

This sequence joins TRBV4-3 and TRBJ2-1, with D perhaps matching TRBD1 (6 bases). CDR3 length: 16 residues. The ends were cut back, 0 bases at V and 8 bases at J, with 17 bases in the middle. The V gene's germline CDR1 is LGHNA and CDR2 YSLEER. CDR3 sequence (DNA): TGCGCCAGCAGCCAAGAAATCCCCCCAGGGGCGGATGAGCAGTTCTTC. Translation gives CASSQEIPPGADEQFF.

The chain uses TRBV18 and TRBJ2-6; perhaps TRBD1 as D (6 bases). Germline CDR1 and CDR2: KGHSH and LQKENI. The CDR3 runs 15 residues. V lost 2 bases, J lost 2 bases, and 7 bases lay in between. CDR3 coding DNA: TGTGCCAGCTCACCAGCAGGGGCTGGGGCCAACGTCCTGACTTTC. The encoded protein is CASSPAGAGANVLTF.

Concerning this clone: Other nucleotide sequences in the sample specify the same CDR3. The chain recombines TRBV28 with TRBJ2-7; 7 bases fit TRBD1. The germline gives CDR1 MDHEN, CDR2 SYDVKM. CDR3 length: 13 residues. V shed 5 bases, J shed 1 base, and the junction held 2 bases outside the gene matches. CDR3 region: CASSPGGSYEQYF. In DNA, the CDR3 is TGTGCCAGCAGTCCAGGGGGTTCCTACGAGCAGTACTTC. Together with reference TRBV28 and TRBJ2-7, the CDR3 gives the full variable domain: DVKVTQSSRYLVKRTGEKVFLECVQDMDHENMFWYRQDPGLGLRLIYFSYDVKMKEKGDIPEGYSVSREKKERFSLILESASTNQTSMYLCASSPGGSYEQYFGPGTRLTVT.

This chain links TRBV7-8 with TRBJ1-2; 9 bases agree with TRBD1. CDR1 is SGHVS, CDR2 FQNEAQ, per germline. The CDR3 has 14 amino acids. After removal of 5 bases from V and 9 bases from J, the junction contained 10 bases not matched to a gene. The CDR3 protein is CASSPSGQGVSYTF. The CDR3 region has the DNA TGTGCCAGCAGCCCCTCGGGACAGGGAGTGAGCTACACCTTC.

This rearrangement joins TRBV10-3 to TRBJ2-2, with 9 positions matching TRBD1. The CDR3 runs to 13 residues. Germline V gene lookup returns CDR1 ENHRY and CDR2 SYGVKD. J was trimmed by 5 bases and V by 10 bases; bases with no gene match: 5. Here the CDR3 DNA reads TGTGCCACTCACGGACAGGGGACCGGGGAGCTGTTTTTT. Protein: CATHGQGTGELFF.

V usage is TRBV6-8 and J usage is TRBJ1-6; 7 bases match TRBD1. The CDR3 sequence is 18 residues long. The germline V gene has CDR1 MNHGY and CDR2 SAAAGT. J gave up 0 bases and V 5 bases, and 10 bases lay outside the gene matches. In nucleotides, the CDR3 is TGTGCCAGCAGTCGCGGGACAGTGCCGAGCTCCTATAATTCACCCCTCCACTTT. Amino acids: CASSRGTVPSSYNSPLHF.

This chain uses TRBV7-3 with TRBJ2-1; 11 bases align to TRBD2. CDR1 and CDR2 from the germline V gene are SGHTA and FQGTGA. The CDR3 totals 17 residues. V dropped 5 bases and J dropped 1; count of bases not matched to a gene: 7. This CDR3 reads CASSHSGTSGSYNEQFF. The CDR3 DNA reads as TGTGCCAGCAGCCACTCCGGGACTAGCGGTTCCTACAATGAGCAGTTCTTC.

The chain recombines TRBV6-6 with TRBJ2-5; 10 nucleotides agree with TRBD2. V dropped 4 bases and J dropped 5; count of bases not matched to a gene: 4. The CDR3 contains 14 residues. CDR1 MNHNY and CDR2 SVGAGI come from the germline V gene (reference sequence). This CDR3 is CASSLLAGVETQYF. The CDR3 DNA sequence: TGTGCCAGCAGTTTGCTAGCGGGGGTCGAGACCCAGTACTTC.

The chain has TRBV11-2 and TRBJ1-6; D unclear. This CDR3 region has 13 residues. Germline-derived CDR1 and CDR2 are SGHAT and FQNNGV. Trimming removed 5 bases at V and 14 bases at J, with 16 bases between. For the CDR3, the DNA is TGTGCCAGCAGCCCGAATTGGGCCGGGACCCTCCACTTT. Protein: CASSPNWAGTLHF.